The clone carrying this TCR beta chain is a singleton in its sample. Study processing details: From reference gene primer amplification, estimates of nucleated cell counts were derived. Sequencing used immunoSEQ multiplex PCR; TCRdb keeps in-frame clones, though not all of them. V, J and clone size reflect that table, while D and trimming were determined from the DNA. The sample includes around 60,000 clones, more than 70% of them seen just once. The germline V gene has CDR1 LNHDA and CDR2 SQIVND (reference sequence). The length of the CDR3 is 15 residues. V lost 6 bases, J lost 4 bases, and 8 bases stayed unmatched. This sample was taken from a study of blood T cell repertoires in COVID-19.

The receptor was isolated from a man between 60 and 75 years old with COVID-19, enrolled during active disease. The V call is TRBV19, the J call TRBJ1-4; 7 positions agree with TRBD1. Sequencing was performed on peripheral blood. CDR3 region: CASSTGTAGNEKLFF. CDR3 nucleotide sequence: TGTGCCAGTAGCACCGGGACAGCCGGTAATGAAAAACTGTTTTTT.